These T cell receptor beta chains were read from a single sample in a study of cytomegalovirus exposure and HLA in healthy donors. The table came from immunoSEQ multiplex PCR; TCRdb's copy has only in-frame clones and leaves some out. The sample holds about 220,000 clones, roughly 84% seen once. The sequenced sample consisted of PBMCs. The receptors were sampled from a boy younger than 10 in good health and CMV-seronegative. The CDR3 runs from the conserved cysteine through the conserved F or W. The D gene is left open where the match is weak. Size is omitted from some rows. Given values are once, few, many or a class for expanded clones.

CDR3 DNA: TGTGCCAGCAGCCATAGCGGGGGGGCTGCAGATACGCAGTATTTT
CDR3 protein: CASSHSGGAADTQYF
clone size: once
J gene: TRBJ2-3
D gene: TRBD2
V gene: TRBV7-2

CDR3 DNA: TGCAGCGTTGAGCTAGTACTAGCCAAAAACATTCAGTACTTC
CDR3 protein: CSVELVLAKNIQYF
clone size: NA
J gene: TRBJ2-4
D gene: NA
V gene: TRBV29-1

CDR3 DNA: TGTGCCAGTAGTGCCCTCAGGGGCGCCAAGGGCACAGATACGCAGTATTTT
CDR3 protein: CASSALRGAKGTDTQYF
clone size: NA
J gene: TRBJ2-3
D gene: NA
V gene: TRBV19

CDR3 DNA: TGTGCCAGCAGCGGCGGAGGGGCCCTTCTCTACAATGAGCAGTTCTTC
CDR3 protein: CASSGGGALLYNEQFF
clone size: NA
J gene: TRBJ2-1
D gene: NA
V gene: TRBV7-3

CDR3 DNA: TGTGCCAGCAGCTCAGAAACAGGGGCCGAGACCCAGTACTTC
CDR3 protein: CASSSETGAETQYF
clone size: NA
J gene: TRBJ2-5
D gene: TRBD1
V gene: TRBV13

CDR3 DNA: TGCGCCAGCAGCTTGGAGCGGGGGGGAGCCTACGAGCAGTACTTC
CDR3 protein: CASSLERGGAYEQYF
clone size: NA
J gene: TRBJ2-7
D gene: TRBD2
V gene: TRBV5-1

CDR3 DNA: TGTGCCAGCAGCGGGGACAGCCTAGCCAAAAACATTCAGTACTTC
CDR3 protein: CASSGDSLAKNIQYF
clone size: NA
J gene: TRBJ2-4
D gene: TRBD1
V gene: TRBV5-6

CDR3 DNA: TGTGCCAGCAGTGAAATAAGGGGGAACACTGAAGCTTTCTTT
CDR3 protein: CASSEIRGNTEAFF
clone size: NA
J gene: TRBJ1-1
D gene: NA
V gene: TRBV2

CDR3 DNA: TGTGCCAGCAGCCCCGGACAGTACACTGAAGCTTTCTTT
CDR3 protein: CASSPGQYTEAFF
clone size: few
J gene: TRBJ1-1
D gene: NA
V gene: TRBV5-6

CDR3 DNA: TGCGCCAGCAGCTTTCCGGGTGAGATGAACACTGAAGCTTTCTTT
CDR3 protein: CASSFPGEMNTEAFF
clone size: once
J gene: TRBJ1-1
D gene: NA
V gene: TRBV5-1

CDR3 DNA: TGTGCCTGGAGTGTAGGCTCGGCAGGGGTTGGAGAAAAACTGTTTTTT
CDR3 protein: CAWSVGSAGVGEKLFF
clone size: NA
J gene: TRBJ1-4
D gene: NA
V gene: TRBV30

CDR3 DNA: TGTGCCAGCAGTCTCGTTCCGGGACAGGGCCACACAGATACGCAGTATTTT
CDR3 protein: CASSLVPGQGHTDTQYF
clone size: NA
J gene: TRBJ2-3
D gene: TRBD1
V gene: TRBV2

CDR3 DNA: TGTGCCAGCAGCTTAGGGGACTTGGGTTACGAGCAGTACTTC
CDR3 protein: CASSLGDLGYEQYF
clone size: NA
J gene: TRBJ2-7
D gene: NA
V gene: TRBV11-1

CDR3 DNA: TGTGCCAGCAGCCGGACAGGGGGTGCTGGCTACACCTTC
CDR3 protein: CASSRTGGAGYTF
clone size: NA
J gene: TRBJ1-2
D gene: TRBD1
V gene: TRBV13

CDR3 DNA: TGTGCCAGCAGTCCCACCCCGGGGACTAGCGTCTACGAGCAGTACTTC
CDR3 protein: CASSPTPGTSVYEQYF
clone size: NA
J gene: TRBJ2-7
D gene: TRBD2
V gene: TRBV27

CDR3 DNA: TGTGCCAGCAGTGAATCAACTAGCGGGAGTAGGACCCAGTACTTC
CDR3 protein: CASSESTSGSRTQYF
clone size: NA
J gene: TRBJ2-5
D gene: TRBD2
V gene: TRBV2

CDR3 DNA: TGTGCCAGCAGCCAAGGGGAAGGGGCGGCCTACGAGCAGTACTTC
CDR3 protein: CASSQGEGAAYEQYF
clone size: NA
J gene: TRBJ2-7
D gene: NA
V gene: TRBV14

CDR3 DNA: TGTGCCAGCAGCCAAAATCCCCAGGGAACCGGCTATGGCTACACCTTC
CDR3 protein: CASSQNPQGTGYGYTF
clone size: NA
J gene: TRBJ1-2
D gene: NA
V gene: TRBV7-3

CDR3 DNA: TGTGCCAGCCCCAAGGCTAGCGGGAGTGGCGGCACCGGGGAGCTGTTTTTT
CDR3 protein: CASPKASGSGGTGELFF
clone size: NA
J gene: TRBJ2-2
D gene: TRBD2
V gene: TRBV6-4

CDR3 DNA: TGTGCTAGTGGTTTGGTTTTAGAAGCGGATACGCAGTATTTT
CDR3 protein: CASGLVLEADTQYF
clone size: NA
J gene: TRBJ2-3
D gene: NA
V gene: TRBV12-5

CDR3 DNA: TGTGCCAGCAGCTTAACGGGCGGGGGGGCCTTAGGCACAGATACGCAGTATTTT
CDR3 protein: CASSLTGGGALGTDTQYF
clone size: NA
J gene: TRBJ2-3
D gene: TRBD2
V gene: TRBV7-2

CDR3 DNA: TGTGCCAGCAGCCCAGCCGACAGCTCCTACAATGAGCAGTTCTTC
CDR3 protein: CASSPADSSYNEQFF
clone size: NA
J gene: TRBJ2-1
D gene: NA
V gene: TRBV7-9

CDR3 DNA: TGTGCCAGCAGCTTAGCGGGCGAGGGATGGGTAGCAGATACGCAGTATTTT
CDR3 protein: CASSLAGEGWVADTQYF
clone size: NA
J gene: TRBJ2-3
D gene: NA
V gene: TRBV7-9

CDR3 DNA: TGTGCCAGCTCACTAGGACAGGTTACTGAAGCTTTCTTT
CDR3 protein: CASSLGQVTEAFF
clone size: NA
J gene: TRBJ1-1
D gene: TRBD1
V gene: TRBV18

CDR3 DNA: TGTGCCAGCAGTGAACCCACAGGGGAGGAGACCCAGTACTTC
CDR3 protein: CASSEPTGEETQYF
clone size: NA
J gene: TRBJ2-5
D gene: TRBD1
V gene: TRBV25-1

CDR3 DNA: TGTGCCTGGAGCCGACAGGGGGAACCCTACGAGCAGTACTTC
CDR3 protein: CAWSRQGEPYEQYF
clone size: NA
J gene: TRBJ2-7
D gene: TRBD1
V gene: TRBV30

CDR3 DNA: TGTGCCAGCAGCTTACATGGACTAGATGCATCCGAGCAGTACTTC
CDR3 protein: CASSLHGLDASEQYF
clone size: NA
J gene: TRBJ2-7
D gene: TRBD2
V gene: TRBV11-2

CDR3 DNA: TGTGCCAGCAGCTTCGGACAGGGATGGGATCAGCCCCAGCATTTT
CDR3 protein: CASSFGQGWDQPQHF
clone size: NA
J gene: TRBJ1-5
D gene: TRBD1
V gene: TRBV7-2

CDR3 DNA: TGTGCCAGCGACAAGCGGGAGCGCGTGTCAGAGACCCAGTACTTC
CDR3 protein: CASDKRERVSETQYF
clone size: NA
J gene: TRBJ2-5
D gene: TRBD2
V gene: TRBV2

CDR3 DNA: TGTGCCAGTAGTATAGGGACAATCATCCACGAGCAGTACTTC
CDR3 protein: CASSIGTIIHEQYF
clone size: NA
J gene: TRBJ2-7
D gene: NA
V gene: TRBV19

CDR3 DNA: TGCGCCAGCAGCTTGCGAACTAGCGGGGCCAATGAGCAGTTCTTC
CDR3 protein: CASSLRTSGANEQFF
clone size: NA
J gene: TRBJ2-1
D gene: TRBD2
V gene: TRBV5-1

CDR3 DNA: TGCGCCAGCAGCTTGCCCTCGCGGGTGTCTGATGGCTACACCTTC
CDR3 protein: CASSLPSRVSDGYTF
clone size: NA
J gene: TRBJ1-2
D gene: NA
V gene: TRBV5-1

CDR3 DNA: TGTGCCAGCAGCCCGCGGGAGACCAGGGGTGAAAAACTGTTTTTT
CDR3 protein: CASSPRETRGEKLFF
clone size: NA
J gene: TRBJ1-4
D gene: NA
V gene: TRBV7-9

CDR3 DNA: TGTGCCAGCAGCCAAAGCAGACAGGGCTATGGCTACACCTTC
CDR3 protein: CASSQSRQGYGYTF
clone size: NA
J gene: TRBJ1-2
D gene: TRBD1
V gene: TRBV4-2

CDR3 DNA: TGTGCCAGCAGCTTAGACCGGGGACTCGCCCGGGAGCAGTACTTC
CDR3 protein: CASSLDRGLAREQYF
clone size: NA
J gene: TRBJ2-7
D gene: NA
V gene: TRBV11-2

CDR3 DNA: TGTGCCAGCAGCGATGGGGGGGGTTGGGGCTACACCTTC
CDR3 protein: CASSDGGGWGYTF
clone size: NA
J gene: TRBJ1-2
D gene: NA
V gene: TRBV9

CDR3 DNA: TGTGCCAGCACGCGGGACAGGGGACCAGATACGCAGTATTTT
CDR3 protein: CASTRDRGPDTQYF
clone size: once
J gene: TRBJ2-3
D gene: TRBD1
V gene: TRBV6-1

CDR3 DNA: TGTGCCAGCTATCAATCCGGAGGCACTGAAGCTTTCTTT
CDR3 protein: CASYQSGGTEAFF
clone size: NA
J gene: TRBJ1-1
D gene: NA
V gene: TRBV18

CDR3 DNA: TGTGCCAGCAGCCCCGGGAGGTGGAATTCACCCCTCCACTTT
CDR3 protein: CASSPGRWNSPLHF
clone size: NA
J gene: TRBJ1-6
D gene: NA
V gene: TRBV5-5

CDR3 DNA: TGCGCCAGCAGCCAAGATCGGGGACTAGCGGGGGGGCGGGGCACCGGGGAGCTGTTTTTT
CDR3 protein: CASSQDRGLAGGRGTGELFF
clone size: few
J gene: TRBJ2-2
D gene: TRBD2
V gene: TRBV4-1

CDR3 DNA: TGTGCCAGCAGTCCCGGGACAGAAGAGACCCAGTACTTC
CDR3 protein: CASSPGTEETQYF
clone size: once
J gene: TRBJ2-5
D gene: TRBD1
V gene: TRBV27

CDR3 DNA: TGTGCCAGCAGCTACCGGGACAGGGGCCCGTTGGATACGCAGTATTTT
CDR3 protein: CASSYRDRGPLDTQYF
clone size: NA
J gene: TRBJ2-3
D gene: TRBD1
V gene: TRBV13

CDR3 DNA: TGTGCCAGCAGTTCCACTAGCGGGGGGGACAATGAGCAGTTCTTC
CDR3 protein: CASSSTSGGDNEQFF
clone size: NA
J gene: TRBJ2-1
D gene: TRBD2
V gene: TRBV6-6

CDR3 DNA: TGTGCCAGCAGAGGCCGGGACAGGGGACGCAATGAGCAGTTCTTC
CDR3 protein: CASRGRDRGRNEQFF
clone size: NA
J gene: TRBJ2-1
D gene: TRBD1
V gene: TRBV2

CDR3 DNA: TGTGCCAGCAGCGACAGGATTAACAATGAGCAGTTCTTC
CDR3 protein: CASSDRINNEQFF
clone size: NA
J gene: TRBJ2-1
D gene: NA
V gene: TRBV6-1

CDR3 DNA: TGTGCCAGCTCACAAGACATAGCGATATACGAGCAGTACTTC
CDR3 protein: CASSQDIAIYEQYF
clone size: NA
J gene: TRBJ2-7
D gene: NA
V gene: TRBV18

CDR3 DNA: TGTGCCAGCAGCTCACAACAGGGGGTTGAAAAACTGTTTTTT
CDR3 protein: CASSSQQGVEKLFF
clone size: NA
J gene: TRBJ1-4
D gene: TRBD1
V gene: TRBV7-8

CDR3 DNA: TGTGCCAGCAGGCGATTGGGACAGGGAACCGGAAACACCATATATTTT
CDR3 protein: CASRRLGQGTGNTIYF
clone size: NA
J gene: TRBJ1-3
D gene: TRBD1
V gene: TRBV2

CDR3 DNA: TGTGCCAGCAGTGAACCGGGACAGGGGAATGAAAAACTGTTTTTT
CDR3 protein: CASSEPGQGNEKLFF
clone size: NA
J gene: TRBJ1-4
D gene: TRBD1
V gene: TRBV25-1

CDR3 DNA: TGTGCCTGGCAACCGGGACAGGGGGCCCCAGATACGCAGTATTTT
CDR3 protein: CAWQPGQGAPDTQYF
clone size: NA
J gene: TRBJ2-3
D gene: TRBD1
V gene: TRBV30

CDR3 DNA: TGTGCCAGCAGTGAAGGTGGCAATCCGACAGATACGCAGTATTTT
CDR3 protein: CASSEGGNPTDTQYF
clone size: NA
J gene: TRBJ2-3
D gene: NA
V gene: TRBV2

CDR3 DNA: TGTGCCAGCAGCTTGGGGGCCATGAACACTGAAGCTTTCTTT
CDR3 protein: CASSLGAMNTEAFF
clone size: once
J gene: TRBJ1-1
D gene: NA
V gene: TRBV7-9

CDR3 DNA: TGTGCCAGCAGTTACTCGCGCGCGGAGGCCTACGAGCAGTACTTC
CDR3 protein: CASSYSRAEAYEQYF
clone size: once
J gene: TRBJ2-7
D gene: NA
V gene: TRBV6-5

CDR3 DNA: TGCAGCGTTGAAGTTGGGGACTCCTTCTTCTATGGCTACACCTTC
CDR3 protein: CSVEVGDSFFYGYTF
clone size: few
J gene: TRBJ1-2
D gene: NA
V gene: TRBV29-1

CDR3 DNA: TGTGCCAGCAACCAGGGCTCGGCGACAGATACGCAGTATTTT
CDR3 protein: CASNQGSATDTQYF
clone size: NA
J gene: TRBJ2-3
D gene: NA
V gene: TRBV9

CDR3 DNA: TGTGCCAGCAGCGTCACCGTAGGGAGCCAAGAGACCCAGTACTTC
CDR3 protein: CASSVTVGSQETQYF
clone size: NA
J gene: TRBJ2-5
D gene: NA
V gene: TRBV9

CDR3 DNA: TGCGCCAGCAGTCCATCCGGGAGTTGGGTTGACGAGCAATACTTC
CDR3 protein: CASSPSGSWVDEQYF
clone size: NA
J gene: TRBJ2-7
D gene: NA
V gene: TRBV5-1

CDR3 DNA: TGTGCCAGCAGCTTAGCGAGGGGCAGGGGGTACGAGCAGTACTTC
CDR3 protein: CASSLARGRGYEQYF
clone size: NA
J gene: TRBJ2-7
D gene: TRBD1
V gene: TRBV11-1

CDR3 DNA: TGTGCCAGCAGCTTAGGGCTAACTGACACTGAAGCTTTCTTT
CDR3 protein: CASSLGLTDTEAFF
clone size: NA
J gene: TRBJ1-1
D gene: NA
V gene: TRBV13

CDR3 DNA: TGCGCCAGCAGCCAAGATCCCGTTTTTGGGGGAGGGATAAACATTCAGTACTTC
CDR3 protein: CASSQDPVFGGGINIQYF
clone size: NA
J gene: TRBJ2-4
D gene: TRBD2
V gene: TRBV4-1